This passage covers 29 T cell receptor beta chains from one sample sequenced in a study of OX40 agonist ivuxolimab in advanced cancers. Sequencing used immunoSEQ multiplex PCR; TCRdb keeps in-frame clones, though not all of them. Among roughly 43,000 clones, 70% to 90% were seen once, and the ten largest hold 30% to 45%. The input for sequencing was CD4+ or CD8+ T cells sorted from blood, taken in a trial of the OX40 agonist ivuxolimab. These receptors came from an adult with an advanced solid tumor such as melanoma, head and neck, liver or kidney cancer.

The V and J genes are TRBV4-2 and TRBJ1-2; weak D call: TRBD1 (6 bases). The CDR3 spans 17 residues. Germline V gene lookup returns CDR1 LGHNA and CDR2 YNFKEQ. The ends were cut back, 4 bases at V and 5 bases at J, with 23 bases in the middle. DNA for the CDR3: TGTGCCAGCAGCCCGACAGGAGGAGGATCGGAAGTATATGGCTACACCTTC. Translation gives CASSPTGGGSEVYGYTF.

This sequence joins TRBV6-5 and TRBJ1-1, with 10 bases aligning to TRBD1. The CDR3 length is 15 residues. Trimming removed 2 bases from V and 4 bases from J; junction bases left unmatched: 4. Germline lookup yields CDR1 MNHEY and CDR2 SVGAGI. The CDR3 protein is CASSYGDRGLTEAFF. In DNA, the CDR3 is TGTGCCAGCAGTTACGGAGACAGGGGGCTCACTGAAGCTTTCTTT.

CDR3 nucleotide sequence: TGTGCCAGCAGGGTGTCGGGCGGGAATGAGCAGTTCTTC. Amino acid sequence: CASRVSGGNEQFF. This rearrangement joins TRBV7-2 to TRBJ2-1, with a weak D call TRBD2 (5 bases). Trimming left V 6 bases short and J 7 bases short, with 13 bases between. Germline-derived CDR1 and CDR2 are SGHTA and FQGNSA. The length of the CDR3 is 13 residues.

The chain carries TRBV6-1 and TRBJ2-3, with no clear D. CDR1 is MNHNS, CDR2 SASEGT, per germline. V gave up 2 bases and J gave up 3 bases, with 6 bases separating them. The CDR3 covers 13 residues. CDR3 sequence: CASSEFGTDTQYF. In DNA form, the CDR3 reads TGTGCCAGCAGTGAATTCGGAACAGATACGCAGTATTTT.

The rearrangement links TRBV6-6 to TRBJ1-4; 7 nucleotides agree with TRBD1. J lost 13 bases, V lost 5 bases, and 4 bases had no gene match. This CDR3 has 11 amino acids. Germline CDR1 MNHNY, CDR2 SVGAGI (reference sequence). CDR3: CASSTDRRLFF. The CDR3 bases are TGTGCCAGCAGTACGGACAGGCGACTGTTTTTT.

The chain recombines TRBV6-5 with TRBJ1-1; no definite D call. Germline-derived CDR1 and CDR2 are MNHEY and SVGAGI. The CDR3 has 15 residues. V was shortened by 0 bases and J by 0 bases, with 8 bases between the two germline ends. The CDR3 is CASSYSGWMNTEAFF. The CDR3 nucleotides read TGTGCCAGCAGTTACTCCGGGTGGATGAACACTGAAGCTTTCTTT.

This chain links TRBV7-3 with TRBJ2-5; the D gene could be TRBD1 or TRBD2 (5 bases each). Germline V gene data show CDR1 as SGHTA and CDR2 as FQGTGA. This CDR3 is 13 amino acids long. V was pared by 8 bases and J by 2 bases, with 12 bases between. The CDR3 reads CASARDRQETQYF. CDR3 nucleotides: TGTGCCAGCGCCAGGGACCGACAAGAGACCCAGTACTTC.

The chain combines TRBV7-2 with TRBJ2-5, with TRBD2 matching 10 bases. Germline V gene sequence: CDR1 SGHTA, CDR2 FQGNSA. The CDR3 extends over 15 amino acids. V lost 6 bases, J lost 3 bases, and 7 bases stayed unmatched. The CDR3 DNA reads TGTGCCAGCAGTACGCGCAGCGGGGGGGAAGAGACCCAGTACTTC. Its protein product is CASSTRSGGEETQYF.

This chain joins TRBV7-3 and TRBJ2-1; 8 bases line up with TRBD1. V lost 5 bases to trimming and J lost 6 bases; unmatched junction nucleotides: 9. The CDR3 loop spans 15 amino acids. The germline gives CDR1 SGHTA, CDR2 FQGTGA. CDR3 sequence reads: CASSPLSDRGNEQFF. CDR3 bases: TGTGCCAGCAGCCCCCTGAGTGACAGGGGCAATGAGCAGTTCTTC. The full variable domain, in which reference TRBV7-3 and TRBJ2-1 provide the parts outside the CDR3, is GAGVSQTPSNKVTEKGKYVELRCDPISGHTALYWYRQSLGQGPEFLIYFQGTGAADDSGLPNDRFFAVRPEGSVSTLKIQRTERGDSAVYLCASSPLSDRGNEQFFGPGTRLTVL.

This sequence joins TRBV28 and TRBJ1-2; no reliable D call. Trimming cost V 4 bases and J 7 bases, with 13 bases left between them. Looked up from germline, CDR1 is MDHEN and CDR2 is SYDVKM. This CDR3 is built from 13 residues. This CDR3 reads CASSSRERGGYTF. In DNA form, the CDR3 reads TGTGCCAGCAGTTCCCGTGAGCGCGGTGGCTACACCTTC.

V gene TRBV11-2 combines with J gene TRBJ2-7, with 13 bases that match TRBD2. Trimming removed 5 bases from V and 2 bases from J; junction bases left unmatched: 3. CDR1 and CDR2 (germline): SGHAT, FQNNGV. The CDR3 consists of 15 residues. The CDR3 reads CASSPTSGRAYEQYF. The CDR3 bases are TGTGCCAGCAGCCCAACTAGCGGGAGGGCCTACGAGCAGTACTTC.

The gene calls are TRBV7-5 and TRBJ2-7; TRBD1 is taken as the D call from the table, unchecked against the DNA. TRBV7-5 is marked as a pseudogene. This CDR3 spans 15 amino acids. This CDR3 reads CASSPEGTGPYEQYF. The CDR3 DNA follows: TGTGCCAGCAGCCCAGAGGGGACAGGGCCATACGAGCAGTACTTC.

The V and J genes are TRBV9 and TRBJ2-1; 10 bases match TRBD2. Trimming removed 0 bases from V and 4 bases from J; junction bases left unmatched: 7. Germline loops: CDR1 SGDLS, CDR2 YYNGEE. The CDR3 totals 17 residues. The CDR3 here is CASSVGVGSGGYNEQFF. CDR3 nucleotide sequence: TGTGCCAGCAGCGTAGGGGTGGGTAGCGGGGGGTACAATGAGCAGTTCTTC.

The chain carries TRBV11-3 and TRBJ2-2; the D is unclear. CDR1 is SGHNT, CDR2 YENEEA, per germline. The CDR3 consists of 13 residues. The V gene lost 3 bases and the J gene lost 8 bases, with 10 bases spanning the gap. DNA of the CDR3: TGTGCCAGCAGCTTTATCCTTGGGGGGGAGCTGTTTTTT. This translates into CASSFILGGELFF.

The rearrangement links TRBV11-2 to TRBJ2-4; 12 bases line up with TRBD2. With V trimmed by 5 bases and J by 5 bases, 10 bases remained unmatched. Germline CDR1 reads SGHAT; CDR2 reads FQNNGV. This CDR3 is built from 17 residues. The CDR3 nucleotides are TGTGCCAGCAGCCGCGGACTAGCGGGAACAGGCCAAAACATTCAGTACTTC. Translating gives CASSRGLAGTGQNIQYF.

The chain recombines TRBV6-1 with TRBJ2-7; no reliable D call. This CDR3 is built from 14 residues. The ends were cut back, 7 bases at V and 4 bases at J, with 17 bases in the middle. Per the germline V gene, CDR1 is MNHNS and CDR2 is SASEGT. The CDR3 is CASTLGSLSYEQYF. CDR3 nucleotide sequence: TGTGCCAGCACCCTCGGGTCGCTATCATACGAGCAGTACTTC.

This clone was detected a few times. V gene TRBV18 combines with J gene TRBJ1-5, with no clear D. The V gene lost 5 bases and the J gene lost 0 bases, with 2 bases spanning the gap. CDR3 size: 12 residues. The germline V gene encodes CDR1 KGHSH and CDR2 LQKENI. CDR3 sequence (DNA): TGTGCCAGCTCAGATAGCAATCAGCCCCAGCATTTT. Translated: CASSDSNQPQHF.

The rearrangement links TRBV6-1 to TRBJ2-1; TRBD2 aligns across 11 bases. This CDR3 spans 16 amino acids. J gave up 6 bases and V 3 bases, and 7 bases lay outside the gene matches. The germline CDR1 and CDR2 sequences are MNHNS and SASEGT. As DNA, the CDR3 is TGTGCCAGCAGTGATTACCCGGGACTAGCGGCCAATGAGCAGTTCTTC. Protein: CASSDYPGLAANEQFF.

This clone was seen only once. This chain uses TRBV4-1 with TRBJ1-4; D is unresolved. The ends were cut back, 3 bases at V and 7 bases at J, with 9 bases in the middle. CDR3 length equals 13 residues. In germline, CDR1 is MGHRA, CDR2 YSYEKL. DNA for the CDR3: TGCGCCAGCAGCCAGCTAGAAGGTGAAAAACTGTTTTTT. Its translation: CASSQLEGEKLFF.

V usage is TRBV18 and J usage is TRBJ2-4; D may be TRBD1 or TRBD2 (5 bases each). CDR1 is KGHSH and CDR2 is LQKENI in the germline V gene. Trimming removed 0 bases at V and 5 bases at J, with 8 bases between. The CDR3 extends over 14 amino acids. CDR3 protein: CASSPPGRQNIQYF. CDR3 nucleotides: TGTGCCAGCTCACCACCGGGACGCCAAAACATTCAGTACTTC.

The chain uses TRBV2 and TRBJ2-7; TRBD2 aligns across 11 bases. Germline V gene sequence: CDR1 SNHLY, CDR2 FYNNEI. This CDR3 spans 16 amino acids. V shed 11 bases, J shed 3 bases, and the junction held 15 bases outside the gene matches. For the CDR3, the DNA is TGTGCCGGATCCTCTGGGGCTAGCGGGGGGTACTACGAGCAGTACTTC. Amino acids: CAGSSGASGGYYEQYF.

This clone came up a few times. This chain's CDR3 is CASSGTQGAGREQFF. CDR3 nucleotide sequence: TGTGCCAGCAGCGGGACTCAGGGGGCGGGTCGTGAGCAGTTCTTC. The V call is TRBV9, the J call TRBJ2-1; 8 nucleotides match TRBD1. The CDR3 covers 15 residues. The junction had 11 bases not matched to a gene; V was cut back by 3 bases and J by 9 bases. CDR1 is SGDLS, CDR2 YYNGEE, per germline.

This chain uses TRBV7-3 with TRBJ2-1; the match to TRBD1 covers 8 bases. V gave up 4 bases and J gave up 9 bases; unmatched junction bases: 5. Germline V gene sequence: CDR1 SGHTA, CDR2 FQGTGA. The CDR3 has 13 residues. CDR3: CASSSPGGPEQFF. CDR3 sequence (DNA): TGTGCCAGCAGCTCCCCAGGGGGCCCTGAGCAGTTCTTC.

The chain uses TRBV27 and TRBJ1-5, with no clear D. The germline gives CDR1 MNHEY, CDR2 SMNVEV (reference sequence). The CDR3 runs 14 residues. V was clipped by 6 bases and J by 0 bases, with 9 bases between them. CDR3 DNA sequence: TGTGCCAGCAGAAACGCGGATAGCAATCAGCCCCAGCATTTT. This sequence encodes CASRNADSNQPQHF.

The sample holds a few counts of this clone. The CDR3: CASRFGICGGEDTQYF. In DNA, the CDR3 is TGTGCAAGTCGCTTCGGTATTTGCGGGGGTGAAGATACGCAGTATTTT. The chain is built from TRBV12-2 and TRBJ2-3; TRBD2, as called in the table, went unchecked against the DNA. TRBV12-2 is noted as a pseudogene. This CDR3 comprises 16 residues.

The V call is TRBV5-6, the J call TRBJ1-1; 12 nucleotides align to TRBD1. Losses at the gene ends were 1 base for V and 4 bases for J; bases not matched to a gene: 5. Looked up from germline, CDR1 is SGHDT and CDR2 is YYEEEE. This CDR3 is 16 amino acids long. DNA for the CDR3: TGTGCCAGCAGCTTGCCGGGACAGGGGGCGCCCACTGAAGCTTTCTTT. Residues: CASSLPGQGAPTEAFF.

The rearrangement joins TRBV18 to TRBJ1-4, with TRBD1 matching 8 bases. Germline-derived CDR1 and CDR2 are KGHSH and LQKENI. V was pared by 3 bases and J by 8 bases, with 8 bases of the junction left unmatched. CDR3 length: 15 amino acids. The CDR3 loop reads CASSPGGQESEKLFF. Written as DNA, the CDR3 is TGTGCCAGCTCACCGGGGGGACAGGAAAGCGAAAAACTGTTTTTT.

The count of this clone is one. The V gene is TRBV9, the J gene TRBJ2-5, with a tentative D call TRBD1 (6 bases). The CDR3 contains 16 residues. Germline V gene data show CDR1 as SGDLS and CDR2 as YYNGEE. Trimming removed 0 bases from V and 2 bases from J, with 14 bases in between. The CDR3 loop is CASSVAVTGTQETQYF. CDR3 DNA: TGTGCCAGCAGCGTAGCGGTTACAGGGACACAAGAGACCCAGTACTTC.

The rearrangement joins TRBV6-5 to TRBJ2-3, with D possibly being TRBD1 or TRBD2 (5 bases each). V lost 8 bases and J 7 bases, leaving 22 bases between the germline ends. CDR3 length equals 15 residues. CDR1 MNHEY and CDR2 SVGAGI come from the germline V gene. Here the CDR3 DNA reads TGTGCCAGCCAAAGGGGACCGAGCCTAGAACATACGCAGTATTTT. This gives the protein CASQRGPSLEHTQYF.